The 3 T cell receptor beta chains presented below share a single source sample, sequenced in a study of post-analysis software for immune sequencing data. Study observations and caveats: Relative to controls, patients had five TRBV segments at higher frequency, with TRBV5-6, TRBV5-1 and TRBV20-1 among these.

Presence of unique molecular identifiers characterized the TCR beta cDNA libraries. TCRdb reprocessed the PCR reads with MiXCR, giving one entry per CDR3 protein. Here the sample spans roughly 800,000 distinct CDR3 sequences, under 60% being singletons. No antigen is known for these receptors. Sequences were obtained from blood. These TCRs come from a girl between 10 and 17 years old with multiple sclerosis.

The chain has TRBV27 and TRBJ2-5; no clear D. The CDR3 consists of 13 residues. Germline V gene lookup returns CDR1 MNHEY and CDR2 SMNVEV (reference sequence). Trimming stripped 0 bases from V and 7 bases from J, with 9 bases between. Here the CDR3 DNA reads TGTGCCAGCAGTTTATCACGGGTAGGGACCCAGTACTTC. Amino acid sequence: CASSLSRVGTQYF.

The rearrangement links TRBV5-1 to TRBJ1-5, with 7 positions matching TRBD1. Germline trimming cut 4 bases from V and 2 bases from J; bases unmatched to any gene: 6. Per the germline V gene, CDR1 is SGHRS and CDR2 is YFSETQ. The CDR3 is 15 amino acids. CDR3: CASSPTGARNQPQHF. The DNA for the CDR3 is TGCGCCAGCAGCCCCACAGGGGCCCGCAATCAGCCCCAGCATTTT.

This clonotype turned up a few times. The CDR3 sequence is CASSLSSGSFLSGTLNEQFF. For the CDR3, the DNA is TGCGCCAGCAGCCTATCTAGCGGGAGTTTTCTTTCGGGGACGTTGAATGAGCAGTTCTTC. The V call is TRBV5-1, the J call TRBJ2-1; 10 positions match TRBD2. The V segment lost 4 bases and the J segment 7 bases; nucleotides outside the gene matches: 23. Germline lookup yields CDR1 SGHRS and CDR2 YFSETQ. There are 20 residues in the CDR3.